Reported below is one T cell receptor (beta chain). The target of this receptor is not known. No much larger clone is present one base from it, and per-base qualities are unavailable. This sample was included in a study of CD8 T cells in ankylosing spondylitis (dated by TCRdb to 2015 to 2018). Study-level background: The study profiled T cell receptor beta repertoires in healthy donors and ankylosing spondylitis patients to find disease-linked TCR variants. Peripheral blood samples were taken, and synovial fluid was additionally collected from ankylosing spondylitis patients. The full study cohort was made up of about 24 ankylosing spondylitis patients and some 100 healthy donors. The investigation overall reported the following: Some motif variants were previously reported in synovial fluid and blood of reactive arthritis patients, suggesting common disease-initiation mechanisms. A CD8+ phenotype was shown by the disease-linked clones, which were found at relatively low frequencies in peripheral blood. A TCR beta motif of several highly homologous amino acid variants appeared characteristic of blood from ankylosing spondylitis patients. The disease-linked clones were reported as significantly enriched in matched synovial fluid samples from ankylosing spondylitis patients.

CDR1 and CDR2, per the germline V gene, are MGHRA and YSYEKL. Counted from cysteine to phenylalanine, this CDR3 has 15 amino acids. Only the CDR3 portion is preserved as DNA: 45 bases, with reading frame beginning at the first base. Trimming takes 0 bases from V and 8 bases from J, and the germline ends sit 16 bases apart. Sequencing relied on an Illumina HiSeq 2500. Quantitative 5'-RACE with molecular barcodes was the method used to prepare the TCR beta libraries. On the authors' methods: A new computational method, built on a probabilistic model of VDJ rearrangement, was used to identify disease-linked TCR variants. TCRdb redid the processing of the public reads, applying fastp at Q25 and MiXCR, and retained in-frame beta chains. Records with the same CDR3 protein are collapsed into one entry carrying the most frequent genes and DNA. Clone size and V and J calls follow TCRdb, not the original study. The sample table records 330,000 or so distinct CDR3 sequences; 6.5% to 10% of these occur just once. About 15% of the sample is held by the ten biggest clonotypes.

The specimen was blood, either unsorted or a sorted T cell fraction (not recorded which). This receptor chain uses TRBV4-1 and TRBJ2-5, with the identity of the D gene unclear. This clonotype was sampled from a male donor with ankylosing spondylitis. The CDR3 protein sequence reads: CASSQEMGIGRTQYF. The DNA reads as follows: TGCGCCAGCAGCCAAGAGATGGGGATAGGGCGCACCCAGTACTTC.